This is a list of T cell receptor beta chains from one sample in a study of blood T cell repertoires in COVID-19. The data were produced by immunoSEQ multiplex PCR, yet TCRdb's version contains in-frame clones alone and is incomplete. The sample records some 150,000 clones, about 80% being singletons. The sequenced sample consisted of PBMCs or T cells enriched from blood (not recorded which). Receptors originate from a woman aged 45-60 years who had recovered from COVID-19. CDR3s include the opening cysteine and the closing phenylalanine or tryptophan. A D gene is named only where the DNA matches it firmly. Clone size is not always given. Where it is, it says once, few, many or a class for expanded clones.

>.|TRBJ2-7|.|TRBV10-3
CAISGAFSSYEQYF
TGTGCCATCAGTGGCGCTTTTTCCTCCTACGAGCAGTACTTC
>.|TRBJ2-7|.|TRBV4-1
CASSQGPAQYEQYF
TGCGCCAGCAGCCAAGGGCCAGCGCAATACGAGCAGTACTTC
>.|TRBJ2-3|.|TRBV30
CAWDRPGTDTQYF
TGTGCCTGGGACAGGCCTGGCACAGATACGCAGTATTTT
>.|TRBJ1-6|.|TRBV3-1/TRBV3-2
CASSQGAGGKNSPLHF
TGTGCCAGCAGCCAAGGGGCGGGGGGCAAGAATTCACCCCTCCACTTT
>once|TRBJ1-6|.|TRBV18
CASSPAGNSPLHF
TGTGCCAGCTCACCGGCAGGCAATTCACCCCTCCACTTT
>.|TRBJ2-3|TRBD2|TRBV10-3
CAISESGGTDTQYF
TGTGCCATCAGTGAGAGCGGGGGTACAGATACGCAGTATTTT
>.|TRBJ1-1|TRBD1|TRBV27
CASSFFPGTGLNAFF
TGTGCCAGCAGTTTCTTCCCTGGGACAGGGCTTAACGCTTTCTTT
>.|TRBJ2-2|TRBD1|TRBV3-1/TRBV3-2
CASSQGVGQGRLLNTGELFF
TGTGCCAGCAGCCAAGGTGTGGGACAGGGGCGGCTTTTGAACACCGGGGAGCTGTTTTTT
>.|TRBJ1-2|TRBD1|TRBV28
CASSRPQGMGGYTF
TGTGCCAGCAGTCGCCCACAGGGGATGGGGGGCTACACCTTC
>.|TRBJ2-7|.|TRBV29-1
CSVRDNTYEQYF
TGCAGCGTTCGGGATAATACCTACGAGCAGTACTTC
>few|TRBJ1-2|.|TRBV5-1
CASSLEGAGGYTF
TGCGCCAGCAGCTTGGAAGGGGCTGGTGGCTACACCTTC
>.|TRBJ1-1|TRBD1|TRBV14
CASSQGTGVTEAFF
TGTGCCAGCAGCCAAGGGACAGGGGTCACTGAAGCTTTCTTT
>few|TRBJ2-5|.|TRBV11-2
CASSRGGFQETQYF
TGTGCCAGCAGCAGGGGGGGGTTTCAAGAGACCCAGTACTTC
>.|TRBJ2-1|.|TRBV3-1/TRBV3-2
CASSQGTVNEQFF
TGTGCCAGCAGCCAAGGGACAGTCAATGAGCAGTTCTTC
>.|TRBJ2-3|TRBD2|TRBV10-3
CAISEPTSGGTDTQYF
TGTGCCATCAGTGAGCCGACTAGCGGGGGAACAGATACGCAGTATTTT
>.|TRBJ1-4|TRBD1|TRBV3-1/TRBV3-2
CASSHLGQDGEKLFF
TGTGCCAGCAGCCACCTCGGACAGGATGGCGAAAAACTGTTTTTT
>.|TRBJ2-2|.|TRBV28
CASRSGGTNTGELFF
TGTGCCAGCAGGTCAGGGGGGACGAACACCGGGGAGCTGTTTTTT
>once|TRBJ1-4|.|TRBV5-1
CASSLVPSNEKLFF
TGCGCCAGCAGCTTGGTTCCTAGTAATGAAAAACTGTTTTTT
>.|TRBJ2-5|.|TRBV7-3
CASSLIPGKQETQYF
TGTGCCAGCAGCTTAATACCGGGGAAGCAAGAGACCCAGTACTTC
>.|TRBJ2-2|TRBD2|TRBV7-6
CASSLASGVRGELFF
TGTGCCAGCAGCTTAGCTAGCGGGGTCCGAGGGGAGCTGTTTTTT
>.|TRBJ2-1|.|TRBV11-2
CASSPGLLNEQFF
TGTGCCAGCAGCCCCGGACTACTCAATGAGCAGTTCTTC
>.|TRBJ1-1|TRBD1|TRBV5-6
CASSSSRDRGWRAEAFF
TGTGCCAGCAGCTCGTCCCGGGACAGGGGCTGGAGGGCTGAAGCTTTCTTT
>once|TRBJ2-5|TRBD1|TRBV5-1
CASSASGTAQETQYF
TGCGCCAGCAGCGCCTCCGGGACAGCTCAAGAGACCCAGTACTTC
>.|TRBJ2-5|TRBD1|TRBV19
CASSIVITGGSGETQYF
TGTGCCAGTAGTATTGTCATCACAGGGGGCTCGGGCGAGACCCAGTACTTC
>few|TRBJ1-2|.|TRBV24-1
CATSDSHYGYTF
TGTGCCACCAGTGACAGTCACTATGGCTACACCTTC
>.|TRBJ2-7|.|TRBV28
CASSLAAYEQYF
TGTGCCAGCAGTTTAGCAGCCTACGAGCAGTACTTC